This entry lists 26 T cell receptor beta chains sequenced from one sample in a study of blood T cells in healthy people across ages. It was with a sample-barcoded 5' primer and a J-beta primer mix that a second PCR of about 6 to 11 cycles was run. TCRdb re-called the 5' RACE reads through MiXCR, storing one row per CDR3 protein. The sample lists 1,800,000 or so distinct CDR3 sequences, approximately 40% occurring once. The sequenced material came from blood. Source of these receptors: a human donor in good health.

This chain uses TRBV12-3 or TRBV12-4 with TRBJ2-1; D is tentatively TRBD1 or TRBD2 (5 bases each). Trimming left V 8 bases short and J 13 bases short, with 18 bases between. This CDR3 has 12 amino acids. The CDR3 protein is CASGDQGREQFF. The CDR3 DNA reads TGTGCCAGCGGGGACCAGGGCAGAGAACAGTTCTTC.

This chain links TRBV3-1 with TRBJ1-2; 9 bases align to TRBD1. Per germline, CDR1 LGHDT and CDR2 YNNKEL (reference sequence). The CDR3 covers 15 residues. The junction had 4 bases not matched to a gene; V was cut back by 1 base and J by 4 bases. The CDR3 spells CASSQGQGVSYGYTF. DNA for the CDR3: TGTGCCAGCAGCCAAGGACAGGGGGTTTCCTATGGCTACACCTTC.

V gene TRBV5-1 combines with J gene TRBJ1-1, with D unclear. The germline CDR1 and CDR2 sequences are SGHRS and YFSETQ. This CDR3 spans 11 amino acids. V lost 7 bases and J 9 bases, leaving 13 bases between the germline ends. The CDR3 loop reads CASLVQEKAFF. The CDR3 DNA is TGCGCCAGCTTGGTCCAGGAGAAAGCTTTCTTT. The entire variable domain, with the rest obtained from reference TRBV5-1 and TRBJ1-1, is as follows: KAGVTQTPRYLIKTRGQQVTLSCSPISGHRSVSWYQQTPGQGLQFLFEYFSETQRNKGNFPGRFSGRQFSNSRSEMNVSTLELGDSALYLCASLVQEKAFFGQGTRLTVV.

V usage is TRBV6-4 and J usage is TRBJ2-1, with 7 bases aligning to TRBD1. The CDR3 spans 14 residues. Trimming at V came to 7 bases and at J to 0 bases, leaving 3 bases not matched to a gene. The germline gives CDR1 MRHNA, CDR2 SNTAGT. The CDR3 DNA reads as TGTGCCAGCACCTACAGGGGCTCCTACAATGAGCAGTTCTTC. Protein sequence: CASTYRGSYNEQFF.

This clonotype showed up just a few times. This chain joins TRBV7-3 and TRBJ2-6; possibly TRBD2 for D (6 bases). This CDR3 is 14 amino acids long. V was pared by 6 bases and J by 2 bases, with 8 bases between. Germline V gene sequence: CDR1 SGHTA, CDR2 FQGTGA. The CDR3 loop is CASRSGAGANVLTF. DNA for the CDR3: TGTGCCAGCAGATCGGGGGCTGGGGCCAACGTCCTGACTTTC.

The chain combines TRBV20-1 with TRBJ1-4; TRBD1 is a possible D gene (5 bases). The V gene lost 6 bases and the J gene lost 3 bases, with 17 bases spanning the gap. The CDR3 is 15 amino acids. In germline, CDR1 is DFQATT, CDR2 SNEGSKA (reference sequence). CDR3 sequence: CSAGGCLGANEKLFF. DNA of the CDR3: TGCAGTGCCGGGGGGTGTCTAGGCGCTAATGAAAAACTGTTTTTT.

This chain connects TRBV6-1 to TRBJ2-4; TRBD1 agrees at 9 bases. Germline trimming cut 3 bases from V and 6 bases from J; bases unmatched to any gene: 6. Germline V CDR1 and CDR2: MNHNS, SASEGT. The CDR3 is made up of 15 amino acids. The CDR3, as DNA: TGTGCCAGCAGTGAGGGGACAGGGCAAGGAAACATTCAGTACTTC. Protein product: CASSEGTGQGNIQYF.

The chain combines TRBV5-5 with TRBJ2-4; TRBD1 might be the D (5 bases). V was trimmed by 1 base and J by 0 bases, leaving 11 bases between them. The CDR3 is 16 residues long. CDR1 is SGHKS and CDR2 is YYEKEE in the germline V gene (reference sequence). CDR3 sequence reads: CASSLNPGLAKNIQYF. The CDR3 DNA reads TGTGCCAGCAGCTTGAATCCAGGGCTAGCCAAAAACATTCAGTACTTC.

This clonotype was counted only a few times. The V call is TRBV25-1, the J call TRBJ1-2; D not resolved. The CDR3 is 14 amino acids. Trimming took 1 base from V and 7 from J, leaving 13 bases between them. Germline V gene data show CDR1 as MGHDK and CDR2 as SYGVNS. The CDR3, as DNA: TGTGCCAGCAGTGAATTCCCCAGGAAGGGTGGCTACACCTTC. It codes for CASSEFPRKGGYTF.

This rearrangement joins TRBV20-1 to TRBJ2-1; D possibly corresponds to TRBD1 (6 bases). Germline V gene lookup returns CDR1 DFQATT and CDR2 SNEGSKA (reference sequence). V lost 5 bases and J 4 bases, leaving 12 bases between the germline ends. The length of the CDR3 is 13 residues. CDR3 nucleotides: TGCAGTGCTGCCACCGACAGGTACAATGAGCAGTTCTTC. This encodes CSAATDRYNEQFF.

This clonotype showed up just a few times. The chain has TRBV25-1 and TRBJ2-7; D gene ambiguous. V was cut by 1 base and J by 1 base, with 8 bases left in between. From germline, CDR1 is MGHDK and CDR2 SYGVNS. The CDR3 has 14 residues. The CDR3 here is CASSESPHSYEQYF. In DNA form, the CDR3 reads TGTGCCAGCAGTGAATCCCCACATTCCTACGAGCAGTACTTC.

V and J are TRBV6-6 and TRBJ1-2; 9 bases line up with TRBD1. With V trimmed by 7 bases and J by 6 bases, 6 bases remained unmatched. Per the germline V gene, CDR1 is MNHNY and CDR2 is SVGAGI (reference sequence). This CDR3 is built from 13 residues. The CDR3 spells CASKAGTGNGYTF. Here the CDR3 DNA reads TGTGCCAGCAAAGCCGGGACAGGGAATGGCTACACCTTC.

The chain recombines TRBV15 with TRBJ2-5; D is unclear. Germline loops: CDR1 LNHNV, CDR2 YYDKDF (reference sequence). CDR3 length: 16 residues. The V end lost 1 base, the J end lost 5 bases, and 17 bases lay between the germline ends. The CDR3 DNA sequence: TGTGCCACCAGCAGAGCCTCCGCAACCAGCGCCGAGACCCAGTACTTC. It codes for CATSRASATSAETQYF.

This chain joins TRBV2 and TRBJ1-1, with D hard to call. Trimming cost V 4 bases and J 2 bases, with 5 bases left between them. Germline V lookup: CDR1 SNHLY, CDR2 FYNNEI. The CDR3 is 12 amino acids. The CDR3 DNA sequence: TGTGCCAGCAGTGGGATAAACACTGAAGCTTTCTTT. Amino acid sequence: CASSGINTEAFF. The full variable domain, its missing parts supplied by reference TRBV2 and TRBJ1-1, is EPEVTQTPSHQVTQMGQEVILRCVPISNHLYFYWYRQILGQKVEFLVSFYNNEISEKSEIFDDQFSVERPDGSNFTLKIRSTKLEDSAMYFCASSGINTEAFFGQGTRLTVV.

The chain joins TRBV29-1 to TRBJ1-1; D is unresolved. The germline V gene has CDR1 SQVTM and CDR2 ANQGSEA. V lost 4 bases and J lost 1, with 7 bases in between. The CDR3 is 12 residues long. CDR3 sequence (DNA): TGCAGCGTTGTTCCCCGGAACACTGAAGCTTTCTTT. Translating gives CSVVPRNTEAFF.

The chain is built from TRBV3-1 and TRBJ1-2; the match to TRBD1 covers 8 bases. CDR3 length equals 16 residues. The junction had 11 bases not matched to a gene; V was cut back by 1 base and J by 7 bases. CDR1 LGHDT and CDR2 YNNKEL come from the germline V gene (reference sequence). CDR3 loop: CASSQGGQGTYCGYTF. The CDR3 DNA sequence: TGTGCCAGCAGCCAAGGAGGACAGGGAACCTACTGTGGCTACACCTTC. Based on the CDR3 plus reference TRBV3-1 and TRBJ1-2, the full variable domain is DTAVSQTPKYLVTQMGNDKSIKCEQNLGHDTMYWYKQDSKKFLKIMFSYNNKELIINETVPNRFSPKSPDKAHLNLHINSLELGDSAVYFCASSQGGQGTYCGYTFGSGTRLTVV.

This clonotype occurred a few times. The chain couples TRBV5-1 to TRBJ2-6; D is uncertain. Germline assignment: CDR1 SGHRS and CDR2 YFSETQ. Between the trimmed V and J ends, which lost 1 base and 4 bases, there was a span of 12 bases. The CDR3 sequence is 16 residues long. CDR3 in amino acids: CASSLWSGSGANVLTF. Here the CDR3 DNA reads TGCGCCAGCAGCTTGTGGTCGGGTTCCGGGGCCAACGTCCTGACTTTC.

The V call is TRBV7-2, the J call TRBJ2-3; D is ambiguous. The germline V gene encodes CDR1 SGHTA and CDR2 FQGNSA. V dropped 0 bases and J dropped 4 bases, with 14 bases sitting between them. The length of the CDR3 is 16 residues. The CDR3 DNA is TGTGCCAGCAGCTTAGCGTCCGGGCTGGTTTCAGATACGCAGTATTTT. Protein product: CASSLASGLVSDTQYF.

In the case of this clonotype: A read error may produce the germline difference seen at one junction end. The chain combines TRBV5-1 with TRBJ2-7; 11 bases are a match to TRBD1. This CDR3 is built from 15 residues. The germline V gene encodes CDR1 SGHRS and CDR2 YFSETQ. The CDR3 loop reads CASGGQGASSYEQDF. The CDR3 DNA reads TGCGCCAGCGGAGGACAGGGGGCGAGCTCCTACGAGCAGGACTTC.

V is TRBV29-1 and J is TRBJ2-3; D remains ambiguous. Germline CDR1 is SQVTM and CDR2 is ANQGSEA. Trimming removed 3 bases from V and 5 bases from J, with 12 bases in between. CDR3 length equals 13 residues. In DNA, the CDR3 is TGCAGCGTTGAGCCCCCGCTTTTAGATACGCAGTATTTT. This gives the protein CSVEPPLLDTQYF.

This clonotype was seen a handful of times. The chain joins TRBV20-1 to TRBJ2-1; weak D call: TRBD2 (7 bases). Trimming removed 5 bases from V and 8 bases from J, with 22 bases in between. Germline CDR1 DFQATT, CDR2 SNEGSKA (reference sequence). This CDR3 has 15 amino acids. The CDR3 DNA follows: TGCAGTGCTCTGGGGGGGGGCCTCACCGGCGATGAGCAGTTCTTC. Translation: CSALGGGLTGDEQFF.

In this sample, this clonotype turned up a few times. The chain carries TRBV12-3 or TRBV12-4 and TRBJ2-1, with 8 bases identical to TRBD1. The CDR3 covers 18 residues. Trimming cost V 5 bases and J 0 bases; bases outside gene matches: 12. CDR3 loop: CASSPLFPGQDSYNEQFF. In DNA form, the CDR3 reads TGTGCCAGCAGTCCGTTATTTCCGGGACAGGACTCCTACAATGAGCAGTTCTTC.

The CDR3 region is CASSLQQGDTEAFF. In DNA form, the CDR3 reads TGTGCCAGCAGTCTCCAACAGGGAGACACTGAAGCTTTCTTT. This chain joins TRBV6-5 and TRBJ1-1; maybe TRBD1 (6 bases). CDR3 length: 14 residues. Germline V lookup: CDR1 MNHEY, CDR2 SVGAGI. The V and J ends lost 5 bases and 3 bases respectively, with 13 bases between them.

The table lists this clonotype with a few counts. CDR3 nucleotides: TGTGCCACACGGACTCTTGGCACAGATACGCAGTATTTT. It yields the protein CATRTLGTDTQYF. This chain connects TRBV12-3 or TRBV12-4 to TRBJ2-3, with TRBD2 as a possible D gene (5 bases). This CDR3 comprises 13 residues. Trimming pared 10 bases from V and 1 base from J, leaving 12 bases between.

This chain uses TRBV27 with TRBJ2-7; no clear D gene. Looked up from germline, CDR1 is MNHEY and CDR2 is SMNVEV (reference sequence). The CDR3 contains 14 residues. V lost 1 base and J 6 bases, leaving 13 bases between the germline ends. The DNA of the CDR3 is TGTGCCAGCAGTTTATTGGATGTTTCGAGCGAGCAGTACTTC. Its translation: CASSLLDVSSEQYF.

This clonotype has only a few counts. The chain has TRBV4-1 and TRBJ1-4; D call uncertain. V gave up 4 bases and J gave up 3 bases, with 9 bases separating them. The CDR3 has 14 residues. Germline CDR1 and CDR2: MGHRA and YSYEKL. The CDR3 DNA is TGCGCCAGCAGCCGAACAGCCTCTAATGAAAAACTGTTTTTT. Translation: CASSRTASNEKLFF.